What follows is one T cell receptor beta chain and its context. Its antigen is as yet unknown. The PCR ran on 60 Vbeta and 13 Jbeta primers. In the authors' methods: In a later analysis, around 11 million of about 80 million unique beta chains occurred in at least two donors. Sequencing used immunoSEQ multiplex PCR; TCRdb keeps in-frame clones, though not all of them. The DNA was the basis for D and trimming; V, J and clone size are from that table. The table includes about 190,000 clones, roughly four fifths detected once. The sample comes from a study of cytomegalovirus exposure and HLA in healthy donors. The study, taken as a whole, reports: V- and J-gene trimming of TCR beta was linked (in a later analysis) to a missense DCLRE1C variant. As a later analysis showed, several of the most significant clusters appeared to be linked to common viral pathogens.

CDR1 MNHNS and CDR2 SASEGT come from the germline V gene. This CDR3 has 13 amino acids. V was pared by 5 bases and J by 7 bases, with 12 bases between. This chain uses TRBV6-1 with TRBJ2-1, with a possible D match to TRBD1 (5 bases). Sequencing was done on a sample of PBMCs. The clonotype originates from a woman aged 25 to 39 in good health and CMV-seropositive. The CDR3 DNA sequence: TGTGCCAGCAGTCGTTCTCAGGGTAATGAGCAGTTCTTC. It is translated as CASSRSQGNEQFF.